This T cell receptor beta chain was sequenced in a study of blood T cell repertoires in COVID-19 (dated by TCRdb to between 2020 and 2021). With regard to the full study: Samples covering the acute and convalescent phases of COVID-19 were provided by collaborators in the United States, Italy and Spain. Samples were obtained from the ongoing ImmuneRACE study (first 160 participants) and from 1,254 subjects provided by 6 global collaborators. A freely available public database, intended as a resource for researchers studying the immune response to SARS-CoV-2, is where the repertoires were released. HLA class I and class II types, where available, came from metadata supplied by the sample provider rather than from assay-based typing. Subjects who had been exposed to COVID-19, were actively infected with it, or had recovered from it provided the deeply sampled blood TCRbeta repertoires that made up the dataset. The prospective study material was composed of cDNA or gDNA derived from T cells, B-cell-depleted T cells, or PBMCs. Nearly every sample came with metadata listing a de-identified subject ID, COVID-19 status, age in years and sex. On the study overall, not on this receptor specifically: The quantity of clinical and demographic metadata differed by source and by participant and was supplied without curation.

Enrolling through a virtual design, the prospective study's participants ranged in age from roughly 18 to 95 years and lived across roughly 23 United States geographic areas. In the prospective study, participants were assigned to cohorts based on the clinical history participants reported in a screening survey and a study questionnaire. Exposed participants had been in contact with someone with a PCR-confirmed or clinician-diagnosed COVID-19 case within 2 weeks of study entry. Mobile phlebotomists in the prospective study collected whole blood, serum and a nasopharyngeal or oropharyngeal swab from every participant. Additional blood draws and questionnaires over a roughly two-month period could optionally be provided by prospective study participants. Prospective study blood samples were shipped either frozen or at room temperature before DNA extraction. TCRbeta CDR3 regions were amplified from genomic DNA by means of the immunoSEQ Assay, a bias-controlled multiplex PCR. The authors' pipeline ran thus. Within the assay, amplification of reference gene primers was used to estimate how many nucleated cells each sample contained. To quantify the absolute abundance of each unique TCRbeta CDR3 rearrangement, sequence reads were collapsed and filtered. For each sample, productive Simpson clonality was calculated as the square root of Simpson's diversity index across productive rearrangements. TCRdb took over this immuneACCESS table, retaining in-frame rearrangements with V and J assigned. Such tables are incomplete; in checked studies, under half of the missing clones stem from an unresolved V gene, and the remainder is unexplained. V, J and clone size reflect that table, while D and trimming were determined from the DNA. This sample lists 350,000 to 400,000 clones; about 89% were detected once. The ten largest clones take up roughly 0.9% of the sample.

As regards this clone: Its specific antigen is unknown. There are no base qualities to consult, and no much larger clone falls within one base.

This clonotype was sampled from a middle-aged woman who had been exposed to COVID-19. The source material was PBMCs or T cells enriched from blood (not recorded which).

The CDR3 has the sequence CASSQGETQYF. The nucleotide sequence is TGTGCCAGCAGCCAGGGGGAGACCCAGTACTTC. The sequence joins TRBV9 to TRBJ2-5; TRBD1 is possibly the D segment (6 matching bases). Per the germline V gene, SGDLS is the CDR1 and YYNGEE is the CDR2. V gives up 4 bases and J gives up 5 bases, and the segment between their germline ends measures 6 bases. Counted from cysteine to phenylalanine, this CDR3 has 11 amino acids. Kept here is only the CDR3 DNA, which spans 33 bases and is read in frame from base 1. The full variable domain, with segments outside the CDR3 supplied by the reference TRBV9 and TRBJ2-5 proteins, appears as DSGVTQTPKHLITATGQRVTLRCSPRSGDLSVYWYQQSLDQGLQFLIQYYNGEERAKGNILERFSAQQFPDLHSELNLSSLELGDSALYFCASSQGETQYFGPGTRLLVL.